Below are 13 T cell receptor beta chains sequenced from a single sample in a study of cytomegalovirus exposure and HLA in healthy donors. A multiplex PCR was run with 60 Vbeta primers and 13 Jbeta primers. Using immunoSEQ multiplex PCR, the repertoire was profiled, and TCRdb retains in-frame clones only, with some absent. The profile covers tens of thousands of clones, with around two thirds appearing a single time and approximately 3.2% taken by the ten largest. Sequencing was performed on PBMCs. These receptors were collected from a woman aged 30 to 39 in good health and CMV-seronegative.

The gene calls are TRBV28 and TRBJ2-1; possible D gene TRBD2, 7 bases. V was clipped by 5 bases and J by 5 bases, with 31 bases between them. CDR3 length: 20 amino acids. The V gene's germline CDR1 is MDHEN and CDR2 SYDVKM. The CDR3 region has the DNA TGTGCCAGCAGTCAAACAGACACTACGGCCCGGGGGGCCTTGGACAATGAGCAGTTCTTC. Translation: CASSQTDTTARGALDNEQFF.

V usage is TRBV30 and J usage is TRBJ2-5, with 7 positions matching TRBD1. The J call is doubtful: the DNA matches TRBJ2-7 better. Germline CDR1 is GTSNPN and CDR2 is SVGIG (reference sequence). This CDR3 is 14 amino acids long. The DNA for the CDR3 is TGTGCCTGGAACTCCGGGACAGAGATATACGAGCAGTACTTC. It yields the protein CAWNSGTEIYEQYF.

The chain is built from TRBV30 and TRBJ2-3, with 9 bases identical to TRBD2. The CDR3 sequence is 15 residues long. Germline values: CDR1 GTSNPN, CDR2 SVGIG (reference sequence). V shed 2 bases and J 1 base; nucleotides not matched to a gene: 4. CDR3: CAWSTPSGGTDTQYF. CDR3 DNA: TGTGCCTGGAGTACGCCTAGCGGGGGCACAGATACGCAGTATTTT.

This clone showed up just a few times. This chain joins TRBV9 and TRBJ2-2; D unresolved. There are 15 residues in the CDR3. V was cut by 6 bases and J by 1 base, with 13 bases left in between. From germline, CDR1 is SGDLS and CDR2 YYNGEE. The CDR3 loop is CASTPQYENTGELFF. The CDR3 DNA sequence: TGTGCCAGCACCCCCCAGTACGAGAACACCGGGGAGCTGTTTTTT.

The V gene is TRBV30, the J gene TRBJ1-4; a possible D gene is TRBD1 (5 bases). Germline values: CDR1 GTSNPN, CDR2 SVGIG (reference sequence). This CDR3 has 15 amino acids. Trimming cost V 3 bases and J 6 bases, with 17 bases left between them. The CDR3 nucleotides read TGTGCCTGGAGGGGGCCGGGGGGAATCGATGAAAAACTGTTTTTT. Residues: CAWRGPGGIDEKLFF.

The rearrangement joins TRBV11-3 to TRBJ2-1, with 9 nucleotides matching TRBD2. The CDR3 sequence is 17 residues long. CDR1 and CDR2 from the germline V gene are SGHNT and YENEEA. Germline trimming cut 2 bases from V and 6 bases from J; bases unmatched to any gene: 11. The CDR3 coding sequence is TGTGCCAGCAGCTTAATGGCAGCGGGAGGAGGCTCCAATGAGCAGTTCTTC. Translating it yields CASSLMAAGGGSNEQFF.

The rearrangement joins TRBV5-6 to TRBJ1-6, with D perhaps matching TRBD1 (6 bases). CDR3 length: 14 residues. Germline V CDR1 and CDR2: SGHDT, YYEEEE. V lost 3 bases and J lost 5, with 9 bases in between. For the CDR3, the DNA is TGTGCCAGCAGCTCACAGGGTAATAATTCACCCCTCCACTTT. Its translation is CASSSQGNNSPLHF.

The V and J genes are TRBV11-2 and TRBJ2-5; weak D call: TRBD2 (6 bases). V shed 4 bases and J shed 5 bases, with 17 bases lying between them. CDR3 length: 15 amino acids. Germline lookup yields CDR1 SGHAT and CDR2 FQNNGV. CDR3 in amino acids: CASSSAGPSGETQYF. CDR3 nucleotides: TGTGCCAGCAGCTCAGCGGGTCCCAGTGGGGAGACCCAGTACTTC.

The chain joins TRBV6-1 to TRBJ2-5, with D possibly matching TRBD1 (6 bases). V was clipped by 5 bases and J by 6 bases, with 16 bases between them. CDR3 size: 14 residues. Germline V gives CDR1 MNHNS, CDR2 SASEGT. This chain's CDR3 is CASSPGHWVKTQYF. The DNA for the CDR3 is TGTGCCAGCAGTCCGGGACACTGGGTTAAGACCCAGTACTTC.

CDR3 sequence reads: CASSSGLANTGELFF. In DNA form, the CDR3 reads TGCGCCAGCAGCTCCGGACTAGCGAACACCGGGGAGCTGTTTTTT. This rearrangement joins TRBV5-1 to TRBJ2-2; 7 positions match TRBD2. The ends lost 3 bases at V and 0 bases at J; junction bases unmatched: 2. Germline lookup yields CDR1 SGHRS and CDR2 YFSETQ. The CDR3 has 15 residues.

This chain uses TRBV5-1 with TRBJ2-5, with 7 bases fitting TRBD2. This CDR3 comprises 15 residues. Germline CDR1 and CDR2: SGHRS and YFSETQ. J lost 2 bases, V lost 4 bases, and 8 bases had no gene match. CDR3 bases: TGCGCCAGCAGCCCAGTAGCGGGCCTTCAAGAGACCCAGTACTTC. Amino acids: CASSPVAGLQETQYF.

The CDR3 spells CSLLDSGTGEAFF. CDR3 bases: TGCAGCTTACTAGACAGCGGGACAGGTGAAGCTTTCTTT. This rearrangement joins TRBV29-1 to TRBJ1-1; 8 bases are shared with TRBD1. The V and J ends lost 8 bases and 7 bases, in that order; junction bases with no gene match: 12. Germline assignment: CDR1 SQVTM and CDR2 ANQGSEA. CDR3 size: 13 residues.

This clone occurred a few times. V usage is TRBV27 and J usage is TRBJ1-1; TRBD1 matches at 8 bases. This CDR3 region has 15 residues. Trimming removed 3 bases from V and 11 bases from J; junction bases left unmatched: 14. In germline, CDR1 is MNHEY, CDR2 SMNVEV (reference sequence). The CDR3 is CASSFKAGGMRKAFF. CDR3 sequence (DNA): TGTGCCAGCAGTTTCAAAGCAGGGGGCATGCGAAAGGCTTTCTTT.